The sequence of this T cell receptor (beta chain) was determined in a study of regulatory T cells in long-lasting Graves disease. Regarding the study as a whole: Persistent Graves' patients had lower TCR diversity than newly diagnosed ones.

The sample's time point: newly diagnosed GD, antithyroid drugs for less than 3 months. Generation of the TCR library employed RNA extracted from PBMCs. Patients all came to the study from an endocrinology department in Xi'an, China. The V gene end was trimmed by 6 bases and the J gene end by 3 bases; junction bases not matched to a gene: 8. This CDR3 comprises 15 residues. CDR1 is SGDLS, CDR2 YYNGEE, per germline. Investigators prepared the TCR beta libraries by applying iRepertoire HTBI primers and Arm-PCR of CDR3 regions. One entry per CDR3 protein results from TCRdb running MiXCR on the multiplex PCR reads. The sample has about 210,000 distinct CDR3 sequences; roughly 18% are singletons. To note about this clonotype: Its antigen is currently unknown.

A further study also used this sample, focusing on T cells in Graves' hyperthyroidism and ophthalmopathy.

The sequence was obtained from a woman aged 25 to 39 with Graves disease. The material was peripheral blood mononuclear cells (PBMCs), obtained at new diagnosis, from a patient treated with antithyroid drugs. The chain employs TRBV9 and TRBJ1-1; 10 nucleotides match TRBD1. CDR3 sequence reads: CASNEGGQGYTEAFF. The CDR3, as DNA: TGTGCCAGCAACGAGGGGGGACAGGGGTACACTGAAGCTTTCTTT.